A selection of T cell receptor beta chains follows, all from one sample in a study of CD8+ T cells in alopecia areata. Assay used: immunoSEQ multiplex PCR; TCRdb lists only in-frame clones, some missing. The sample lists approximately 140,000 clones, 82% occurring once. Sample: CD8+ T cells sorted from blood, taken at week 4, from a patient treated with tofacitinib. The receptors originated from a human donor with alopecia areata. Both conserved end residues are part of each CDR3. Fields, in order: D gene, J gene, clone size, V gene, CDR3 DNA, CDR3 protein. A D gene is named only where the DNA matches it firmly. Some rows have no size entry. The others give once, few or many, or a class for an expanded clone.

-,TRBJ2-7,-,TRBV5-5,TGTGCCAGCACTCCAATAGGGAGCTCCTACGAGCAGTACTTC,CASTPIGSSYEQYF
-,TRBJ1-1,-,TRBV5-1,TGCGCCAGCAGCTGGGGCGGTGAAGCTTTCTTT,CASSWGGEAFF
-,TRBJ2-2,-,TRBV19,TGTGCCAGTAGTTGGGGGGCAGGCACCGGGGAGCTGTTTTTT,CASSWGAGTGELFF
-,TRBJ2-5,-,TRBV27,TGTGCCAGCAGGGGAAGGTACCAAGAGACCCAGTACTTC,CASRGRYQETQYF
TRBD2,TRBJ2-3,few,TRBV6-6,TGTGCCAGCAGCCCACCTAGCGGGGGAACAGATACGCAGTATTTT,CASSPPSGGTDTQYF
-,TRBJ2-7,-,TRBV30,TGTGCCTGGGACACACTGGGGGACGGAAGCTCCTACGAGCAGTACTTC,CAWDTLGDGSSYEQYF
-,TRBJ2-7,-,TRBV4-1,TGCGCCAGCGGGATCAGGGGCGGCGACGAGCAGTACTTC,CASGIRGGDEQYF
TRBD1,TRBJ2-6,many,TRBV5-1,TGCGCCAGCAGTCCGGGACAGGGGATAGAGGGGGCCAACGTCCTGACTTTC,CASSPGQGIEGANVLTF
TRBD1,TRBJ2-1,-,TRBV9,TGTGCCAGCAGCGTGACAGGGGGAGGTGAGCAGTTCTTC,CASSVTGGGEQFF
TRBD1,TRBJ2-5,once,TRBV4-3,TGCGCCAGCAGCCAAGAGACAGGGGTCTGGGAAGAGACCCAGTACTTC,CASSQETGVWEETQYF
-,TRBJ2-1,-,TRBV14,TGTGCCAGCAGCCCTCCCGGGAGCGCTGAGCAGTTCTTC,CASSPPGSAEQFF
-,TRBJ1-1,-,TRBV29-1,TGCAGCGTGGAAGGAGGATGGCGGACTGAAGCTTTCTTT,CSVEGGWRTEAFF
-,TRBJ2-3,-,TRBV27,TGTGCCAGCAGTTTGGTTGGCGGGGGCAGCACAGATACGCAGTATTTT,CASSLVGGGSTDTQYF
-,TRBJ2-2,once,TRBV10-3,TGTGCCATCATGGGGACCGACACCGGGGAGCTGTTTTTT,CAIMGTDTGELFF
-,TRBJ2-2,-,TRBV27,TGTGCCAGCAGCCCGTTTGACACAACCTTAGGGACCGGGGAGCTGTTTTTT,CASSPFDTTLGTGELFF
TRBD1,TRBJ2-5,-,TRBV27,TGTGCCAGCAGTTTCACAGGGACAGGGGGCTTTGAGACCCAGTACTTC,CASSFTGTGGFETQYF
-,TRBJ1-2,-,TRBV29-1,TGCAGCGTTGAATCGTTGAGGGGTGATAGCTATGGCTACACCTTC,CSVESLRGDSYGYTF
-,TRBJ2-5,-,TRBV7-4,TGTGCCAGCAGCATGGCCCTATCCGGAGGAGGGACCCAGTACTTC,CASSMALSGGGTQYF
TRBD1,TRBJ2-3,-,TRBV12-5,TGTGCTAGTGCGCGACAGGGGGGCACAGATACGCAGTATTTT,CASARQGGTDTQYF
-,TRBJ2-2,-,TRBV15,TGTGCCACCAGCAGAGTGGGCAGGCCCCGAATTAACACCGGGGAGCTGTTTTTT,CATSRVGRPRINTGELFF
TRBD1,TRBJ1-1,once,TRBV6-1,TGTGCCAGCAGTGCAACAGGGGGTTTGAACACTGAAGCTTTCTTT,CASSATGGLNTEAFF
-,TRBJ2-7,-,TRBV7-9,TGTGCCAGCAGCCCGGACTACGAGCAGTACTTC,CASSPDYEQYF
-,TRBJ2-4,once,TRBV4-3,TGCGCCAGCAGCCAAGATGGACATCGGGACATTCAGTACTTC,CASSQDGHRDIQYF
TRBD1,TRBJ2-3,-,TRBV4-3,TGCGCCAGCAGCCCCAGGACAGGGGCGTCAGATACGCAGTATTTT,CASSPRTGASDTQYF
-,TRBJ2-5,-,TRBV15,TGTGCCACCAGCACCTTACCAGGGTCCTCGGACGTAGGGGGGCAAGAGACCCAGTACTTC,CATSTLPGSSDVGGQETQYF
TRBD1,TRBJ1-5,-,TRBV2,TGTGCCAGCAGTGAAAGTGACAGGGGATATCAGCCCCAGCATTTT,CASSESDRGYQPQHF
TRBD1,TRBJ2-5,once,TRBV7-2,TGTGCCAGCAGCTTCCGGGACAGGGGTTTTCAAGAGACCCAGTACTTC,CASSFRDRGFQETQYF
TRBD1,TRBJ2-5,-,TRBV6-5,TGTGCCAGCAGTCACCGGGACAGGGATAAAGAGACCCAGTACTTC,CASSHRDRDKETQYF
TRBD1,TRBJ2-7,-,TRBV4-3,TGCGCCAGCAGCCAGGGCAGACAGGGCTCCTACGAGCAGTACTTC,CASSQGRQGSYEQYF
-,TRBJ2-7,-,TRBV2,TGTGCCAGCATCGGTCGCCAAGGCTCCTACGAGCAGTACTTC,CASIGRQGSYEQYF
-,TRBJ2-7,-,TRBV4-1,TGCGCCAGCAGCCAATTGCCCCCCCCGGGCTACGAGCAGTACTTC,CASSQLPPPGYEQYF
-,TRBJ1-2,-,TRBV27,TGTGCCAGCAGTCTCTTACAGGGAATGGGCATCTATGGCTACACCTTC,CASSLLQGMGIYGYTF
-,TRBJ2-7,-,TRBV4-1,TGCGCCAGCAAGGGGGCCTACGAGCAGTACTTC,CASKGAYEQYF
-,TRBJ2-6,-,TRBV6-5,TGTGCCAGCGGTAGCTCTGGGGCCAACGTCCTGACTTTC,CASGSSGANVLTF
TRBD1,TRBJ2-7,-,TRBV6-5,TGTGCCAGCAGGCTAACCGGGACAGGACTTTACGAGCAGTACTTC,CASRLTGTGLYEQYF
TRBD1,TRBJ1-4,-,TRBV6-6,TGTGCCAGCAGTATACAGGGGTCTAATGAAAAACTGTTTTTT,CASSIQGSNEKLFF
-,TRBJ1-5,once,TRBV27,TGTGCCAGCAGTCCCCGGGGGAGGGATCAGCCCCAGCATTTT,CASSPRGRDQPQHF
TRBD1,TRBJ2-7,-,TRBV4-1,TGCGCCAGCAGCCAAAGAGGGACAGGGGTTTCCTACGAGCAGTACTTC,CASSQRGTGVSYEQYF
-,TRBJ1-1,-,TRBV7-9,TGTGCCAGCAGTCTCTCAGTTGAAGCTTTCTTT,CASSLSVEAFF
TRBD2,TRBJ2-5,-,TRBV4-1,TGCGCCAGCAGCCAAGGAGGGACTAGCGGGGGTACCCAGTACTTC,CASSQGGTSGGTQYF
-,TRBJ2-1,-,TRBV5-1,TGCGCCAGCAGCTTAGGTCAGGCCTACAATGAGCAGTTCTTC,CASSLGQAYNEQFF
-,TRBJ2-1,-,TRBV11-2,TGTGCCAGCAGCCTAGGGGGGGGCGATGAGCAGTTCTTC,CASSLGGGDEQFF
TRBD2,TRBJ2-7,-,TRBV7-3,TGTGCCAGCAGCCAAGGGACTAGCGGCTACGAGCAGTACTTC,CASSQGTSGYEQYF
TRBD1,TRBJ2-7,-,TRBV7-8,TGTGCCAGCAGCTCGAAGGACAGGGACTACGAGCAGTACTTC,CASSSKDRDYEQYF
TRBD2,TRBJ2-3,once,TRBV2,TGTGCCAGCAGCGGGGGGACAGATACGCAGTATTTT,CASSGGTDTQYF
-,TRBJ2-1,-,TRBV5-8,TGTGCCAGCAGACTCTCCCCGCGCGGGGCTTACAATGAGCAGTTCTTC,CASRLSPRGAYNEQFF
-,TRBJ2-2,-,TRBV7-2,TGTGCCAGCAGAGGGTCAGGGGACAATGATAACGGGGAGCTGTTTTTT,CASRGSGDNDNGELFF
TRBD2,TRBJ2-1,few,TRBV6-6,TGTGCCAGCAGCCAAACTAGCGGGGGGGCCCGTGAGCAGTTCTTC,CASSQTSGGAREQFF
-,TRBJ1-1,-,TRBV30,TGTGCCTGGAGCTCCCTCTTGGGATTAAACACTGAAGCTTTCTTT,CAWSSLLGLNTEAFF
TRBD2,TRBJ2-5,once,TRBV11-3,TGTGCCAGCAGCTTCCGGGGGGAAGAGACCCAGTACTTC,CASSFRGEETQYF
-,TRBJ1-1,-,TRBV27,TGTGCCAGCAGTTTATCAGGGGCCACTGAAGCTTTCTTT,CASSLSGATEAFF
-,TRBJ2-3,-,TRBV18,TGTGCCAGCTCACCACCGGGGCAGGGCCCAGATACGCAGTATTTT,CASSPPGQGPDTQYF
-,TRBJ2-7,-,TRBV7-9,TGTGCCAGCAGCTTAAGGTCGCACGAGCAGTACTTC,CASSLRSHEQYF
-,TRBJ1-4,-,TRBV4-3,TGCGCCAGCAGCCAAAACCAGAACCCCGAAAAACTGTTTTTT,CASSQNQNPEKLFF
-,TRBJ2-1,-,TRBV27,TGTGCCAGCAGTTTACTAGGGGGGAGCTCCTACAATGAGCAGTTCTTC,CASSLLGGSSYNEQFF
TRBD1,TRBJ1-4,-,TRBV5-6,TGTGCCAGCAGCTTGGAGGGACAGGGCCGTTTGAACGAAAAACTGTTTTTT,CASSLEGQGRLNEKLFF
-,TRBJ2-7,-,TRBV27,TGTGCCAGCAGTTTCTCAGCCTCCTACGAGCAGTACTTC,CASSFSASYEQYF
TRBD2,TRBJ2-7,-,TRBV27,TGTGCCAGCACGACCGGGACTAGCGGGGGGGCCTTCCACGAGCAGTACTTC,CASTTGTSGGAFHEQYF
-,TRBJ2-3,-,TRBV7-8,TGTGCCAGCAGCCCCAGTTCAGATACGCAGTATTTT,CASSPSSDTQYF